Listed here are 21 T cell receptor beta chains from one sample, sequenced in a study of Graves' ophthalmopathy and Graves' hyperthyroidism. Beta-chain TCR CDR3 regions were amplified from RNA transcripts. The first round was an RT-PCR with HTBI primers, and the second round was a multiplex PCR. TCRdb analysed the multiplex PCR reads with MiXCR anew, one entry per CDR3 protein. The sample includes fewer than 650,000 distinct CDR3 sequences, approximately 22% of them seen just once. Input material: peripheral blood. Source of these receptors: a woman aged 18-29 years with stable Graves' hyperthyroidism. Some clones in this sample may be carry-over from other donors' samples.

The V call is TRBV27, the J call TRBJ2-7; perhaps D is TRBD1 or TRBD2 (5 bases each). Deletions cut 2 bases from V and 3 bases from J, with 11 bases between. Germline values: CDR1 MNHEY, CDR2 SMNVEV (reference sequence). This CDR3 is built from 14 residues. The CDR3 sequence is CASSLQGPNYEQYF. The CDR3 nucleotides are TGTGCCAGCAGTTTACAGGGACCGAACTACGAGCAGTACTTC.

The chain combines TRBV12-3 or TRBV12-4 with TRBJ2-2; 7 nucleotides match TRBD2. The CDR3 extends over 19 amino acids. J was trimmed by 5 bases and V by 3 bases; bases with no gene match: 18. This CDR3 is CASSFLVGDYPRATGELFF. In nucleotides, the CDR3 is TGTGCCAGCAGTTTTTTAGTCGGGGACTACCCGAGGGCTACCGGGGAGCTGTTTTTT.

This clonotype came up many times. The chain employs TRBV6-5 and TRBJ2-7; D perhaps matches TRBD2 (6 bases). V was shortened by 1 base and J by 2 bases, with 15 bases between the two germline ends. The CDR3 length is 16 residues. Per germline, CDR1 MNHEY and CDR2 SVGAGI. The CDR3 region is CASSYLRDFPTYEQYF. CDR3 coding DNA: TGTGCCAGCAGTTACTTAAGGGACTTCCCAACCTACGAGCAGTACTTC.

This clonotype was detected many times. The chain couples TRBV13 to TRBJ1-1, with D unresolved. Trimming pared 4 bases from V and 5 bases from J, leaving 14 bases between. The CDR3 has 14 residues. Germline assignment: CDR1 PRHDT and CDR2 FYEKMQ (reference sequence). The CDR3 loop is CASSSADASTEAFF. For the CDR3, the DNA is TGTGCCAGCAGCTCCGCCGACGCGTCGACTGAAGCTTTCTTT.

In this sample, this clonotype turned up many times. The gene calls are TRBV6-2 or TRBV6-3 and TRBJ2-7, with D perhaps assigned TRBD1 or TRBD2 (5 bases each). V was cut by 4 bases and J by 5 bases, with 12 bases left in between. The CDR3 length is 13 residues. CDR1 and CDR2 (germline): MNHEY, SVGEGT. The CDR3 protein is CASSSPGTNEQYF. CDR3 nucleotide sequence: TGTGCCAGCAGTTCTCCAGGGACCAACGAGCAGTACTTC.

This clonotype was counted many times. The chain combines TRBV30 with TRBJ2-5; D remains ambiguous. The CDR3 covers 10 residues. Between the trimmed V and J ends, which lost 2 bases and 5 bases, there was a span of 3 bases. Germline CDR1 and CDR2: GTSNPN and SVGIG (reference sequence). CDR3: CAWSSETQYF. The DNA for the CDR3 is TGTGCCTGGAGTTCTGAGACCCAGTACTTC.

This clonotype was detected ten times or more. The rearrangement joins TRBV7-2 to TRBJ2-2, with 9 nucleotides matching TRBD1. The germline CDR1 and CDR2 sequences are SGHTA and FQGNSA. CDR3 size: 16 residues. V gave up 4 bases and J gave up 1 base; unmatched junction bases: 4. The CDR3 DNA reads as TGTGCCAGCAGCTACAACAGGGGGCGGAACACCGGGGAGCTGTTTTTT. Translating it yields CASSYNRGRNTGELFF. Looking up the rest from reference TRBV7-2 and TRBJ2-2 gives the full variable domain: GAGVSQSPSNKVTEKGKDVELRCDPISGHTALYWYRQSLGQGLEFLIYFQGNSAPDKSGLPSDRFSAERTGGSVSTLTIQRTQQEDSAVYLCASSYNRGRNTGELFFGEGSRLTVL.

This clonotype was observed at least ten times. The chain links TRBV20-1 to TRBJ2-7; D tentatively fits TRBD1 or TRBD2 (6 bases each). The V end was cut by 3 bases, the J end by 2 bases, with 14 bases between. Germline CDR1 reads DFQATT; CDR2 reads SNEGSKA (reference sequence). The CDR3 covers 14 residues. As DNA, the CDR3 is TGCAGTGCTAGTCTCCCGGGGGCGCCCTACGAGCAGTACTTC. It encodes CSASLPGAPYEQYF.

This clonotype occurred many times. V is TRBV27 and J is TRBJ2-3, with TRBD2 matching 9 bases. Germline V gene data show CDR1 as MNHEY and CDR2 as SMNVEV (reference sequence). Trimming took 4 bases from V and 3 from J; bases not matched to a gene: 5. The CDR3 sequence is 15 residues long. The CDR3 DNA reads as TGTGCCAGCAGTTGGCTAGCGGGGAGGACAGATACGCAGTATTTT. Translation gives CASSWLAGRTDTQYF.

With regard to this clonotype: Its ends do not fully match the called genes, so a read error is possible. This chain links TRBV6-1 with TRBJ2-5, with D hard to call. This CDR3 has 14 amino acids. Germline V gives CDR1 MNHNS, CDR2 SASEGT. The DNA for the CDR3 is TGTGCCATCAGTGAGTATGGCAGCCAAGAGACCCAGTACTTC. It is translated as CAISEYGSQETQYF.

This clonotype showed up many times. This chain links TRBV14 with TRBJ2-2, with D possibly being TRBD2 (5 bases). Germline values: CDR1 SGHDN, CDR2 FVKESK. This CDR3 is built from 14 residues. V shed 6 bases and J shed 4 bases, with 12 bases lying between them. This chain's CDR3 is CASRGVMTTGELFF. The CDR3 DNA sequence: TGTGCCAGCAGGGGAGTCATGACCACCGGGGAGCTGTTTTTT.

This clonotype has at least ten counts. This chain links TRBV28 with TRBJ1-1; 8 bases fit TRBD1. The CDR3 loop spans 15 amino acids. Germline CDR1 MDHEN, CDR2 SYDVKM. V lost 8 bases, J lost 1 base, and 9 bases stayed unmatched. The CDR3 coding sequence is TGTGCCAGCGACCTAGCAGGGGGCAAGAACACTGAAGCTTTCTTT. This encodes CASDLAGGKNTEAFF.

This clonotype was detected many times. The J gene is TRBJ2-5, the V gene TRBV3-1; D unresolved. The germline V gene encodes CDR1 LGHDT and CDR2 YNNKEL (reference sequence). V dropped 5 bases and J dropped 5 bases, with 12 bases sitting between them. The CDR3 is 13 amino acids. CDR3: CASSAGFGETQYF. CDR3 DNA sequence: TGTGCCAGCAGCGCTGGATTCGGGGAGACCCAGTACTTC.

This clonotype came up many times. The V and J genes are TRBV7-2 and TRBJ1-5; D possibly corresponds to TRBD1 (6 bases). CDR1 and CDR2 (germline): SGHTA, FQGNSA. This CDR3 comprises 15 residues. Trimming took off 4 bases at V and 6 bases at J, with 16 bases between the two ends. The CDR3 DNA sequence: TGTGCCAGCAGCTCCCAAGCAGGGGAGGGTCAGCCCCAGCATTTT. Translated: CASSSQAGEGQPQHF.

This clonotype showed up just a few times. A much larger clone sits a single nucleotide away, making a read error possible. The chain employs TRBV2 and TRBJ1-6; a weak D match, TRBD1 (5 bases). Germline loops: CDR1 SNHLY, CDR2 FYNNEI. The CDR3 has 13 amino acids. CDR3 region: CASRDIRDSHLHF. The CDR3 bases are TGTGCCAGCAGGGACATCAGGGATTCACACCTCCACTTT.

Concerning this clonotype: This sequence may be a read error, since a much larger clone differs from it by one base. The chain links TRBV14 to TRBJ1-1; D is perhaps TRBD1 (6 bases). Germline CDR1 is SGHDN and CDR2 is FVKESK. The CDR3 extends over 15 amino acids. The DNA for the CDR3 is TGTGCCGGCAGCTCCTCCGGACAGATGAACACTGAAGCTTTCTTT. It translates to CAGSSSGQMNTEAFF.

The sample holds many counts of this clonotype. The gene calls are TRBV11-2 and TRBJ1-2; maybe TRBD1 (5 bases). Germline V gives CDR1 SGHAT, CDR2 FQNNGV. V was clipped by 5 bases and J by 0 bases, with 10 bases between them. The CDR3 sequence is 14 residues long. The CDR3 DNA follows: TGTGCCAGCAGCCGGACAAATCCTAACTATGGCTACACCTTC. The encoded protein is CASSRTNPNYGYTF.

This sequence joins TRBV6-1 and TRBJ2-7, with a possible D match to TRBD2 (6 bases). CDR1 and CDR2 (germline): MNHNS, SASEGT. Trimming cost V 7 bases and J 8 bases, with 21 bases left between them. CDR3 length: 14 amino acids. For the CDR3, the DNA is TGTGCCAGCATCCCGGGACGGGAGAGGAGCAAGCAGTACTTC. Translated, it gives CASIPGRERSKQYF.

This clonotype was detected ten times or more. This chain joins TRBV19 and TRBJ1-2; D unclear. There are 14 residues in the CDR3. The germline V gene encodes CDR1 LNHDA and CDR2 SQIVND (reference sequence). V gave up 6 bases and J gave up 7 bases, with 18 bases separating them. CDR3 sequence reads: CASSIRRHQTGYTF. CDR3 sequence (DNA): TGTGCCAGTAGCATCCGTCGTCACCAGACTGGCTACACCTTC.

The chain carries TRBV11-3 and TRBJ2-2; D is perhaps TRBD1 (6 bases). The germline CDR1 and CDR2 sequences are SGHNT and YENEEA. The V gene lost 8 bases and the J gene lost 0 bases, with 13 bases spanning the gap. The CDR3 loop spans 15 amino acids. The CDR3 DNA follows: TGTGCCAGCTCTCCCGGACAGACGAACACCGGGGAGCTGTTTTTT. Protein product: CASSPGQTNTGELFF.

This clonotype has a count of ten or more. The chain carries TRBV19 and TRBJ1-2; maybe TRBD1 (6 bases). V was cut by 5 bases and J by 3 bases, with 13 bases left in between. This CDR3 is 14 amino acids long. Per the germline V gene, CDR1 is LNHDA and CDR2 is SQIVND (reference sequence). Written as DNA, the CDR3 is TGTGCCAGTAGTCGTTTGACAGGAGACTATGGCTACACCTTC. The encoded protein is CASSRLTGDYGYTF. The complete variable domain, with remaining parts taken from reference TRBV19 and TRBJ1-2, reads DGGITQSPKYLFRKEGQNVTLSCEQNLNHDAMYWYRQDPGQGLRLIYYSQIVNDFQKGDIAEGYSVSREKKESFPLTVTSAQKNPTAFYLCASSRLTGDYGYTFGSGTRLTVV.